What follows is one T cell receptor beta chain and its context. Its antigen is still unknown. Treatment of the sample: approximately nine-day PBMC culture with coronavirus spike peptide pools or control peptides (ViraFEST assay). The unexposed donor's CD4+ T cells were collected before the COVID-19 pandemic (2011-2018). Expansion of antigen-specific T cells with peptide pools by ViraFEST preceded sequencing of TCRs. The data are from a study of vaccination and CD4 T cells after COVID-19. As for the study in general: From HCoV-229E, HCoV-OC43, HCoV-NL63 and SARS-CoV-2, overlapping spike peptides were used to stimulate the cells. General study points: Median reactive clonotypes, those recognizing SARS-CoV-2, rose from 21 to 38, not significantly.

Once obtained from cultured CD4+ T cells, the DNA was sequenced using the Oncomine TCR Beta short-read assay. From cultured CD4+ T cells, genomic DNA was extracted. From the PCR reads, TCRdb called clonotypes with MiXCR, one entry per CDR3 protein. The table lists 8,000 to 9,500 distinct CDR3 sequences, about 32% of them singletons. V was pared by 5 bases and J by 5 bases, with 15 bases between. In germline, CDR1 is SGHTA, CDR2 FQGNSA. This CDR3 is built from 15 residues. V is TRBV7-2 and J is TRBJ2-2; a weak D match, TRBD2 (6 bases). Material: CD4+ T cells from blood, cultured in vitro. The receptor was derived from a human donor in good health. The CDR3 DNA reads as TGTGCCAGCAGCCTAGACGGGGGTTGGACCGGGGAGCTGTTTTTT. It encodes CASSLDGGWTGELFF.